This T cell receptor (beta chain) was sequenced during a study of OX40 agonist ivuxolimab in advanced cancers. Only in-frame clones appear in the TCRdb table, and some are missing; sequencing was by immunoSEQ multiplex PCR. The sample has 60,000 or so clones, 84% seen once; the top ten hold around 27%. CDR1 and CDR2 (germline): MNHEY, SVGAGI. The CDR3 spans 15 residues. Trimming cost V 5 bases and J 2 bases, with 14 bases left between them. Specimen: CD4+ or CD8+ T cells sorted from blood, collected in a trial of the OX40 agonist ivuxolimab. The receptor comes from an adult with an advanced solid tumor such as melanoma, head and neck, liver or kidney cancer. The V call is TRBV6-5, the J call TRBJ2-3; no reliable D call. CDR3 nucleotide sequence: TGTGCCAGCAGTAGAGCCCCTCCCCCCACAGATACGCAGTATTTT. Translation gives CASSRAPPPTDTQYF.